These T cell receptor beta chains were read from a single sample in a study of post-analysis software for immune sequencing data. MiXCR, run by TCRdb on the PCR reads, gives a single entry per CDR3 protein. Among approximately 630,000 distinct CDR3 sequences, over 45% were seen once, and the ten largest hold around 11%. What was sequenced was blood. Every receptor here comes from a girl aged 2-10 years with multiple sclerosis. CDR3s include the opening cysteine and the closing phenylalanine or tryptophan. A D gene is named only where the DNA matches it firmly. Clone size is given for some rows only: seen once, a few or many times, or a class if the clone is expanded.

>TRBD2|-|TRBV20-1|TRBJ2-5
TGCAGTGCTAAAGCGGGGGGGGACCCAGAGACCCAGTACTTC
CSAKAGGDPETQYF
>-|-|TRBV11-3|TRBJ1-6
TGTGCCAGCTGGTCAGGGGCAAGGAATTCACCCCTCCACTTT
CASWSGARNSPLHF
>-|-|TRBV12-3/TRBV12-4|TRBJ2-1
TGTGCCAGCAGTTTGAAAGGGATGGATAACCATGAGCAGTTCTTC
CASSLKGMDNHEQFF
>-|-|TRBV11-2|TRBJ2-4
TGTGCCAGCAGCTTAAACGAGGGGTACAAAAACATTCAGTACTTC
CASSLNEGYKNIQYF
>TRBD1|-|TRBV29-1|TRBJ1-1
TGCAGCGTTGGGACAGGGCTGGGCGAAGGGAACACTGAAGCTTTCTTT
CSVGTGLGEGNTEAFF
>-|few|TRBV29-1|TRBJ2-5
TGCAGCGTTGTGTCGGAGGGAGAGACCCAGTACTTC
CSVVSEGETQYF
>-|-|TRBV29-1|TRBJ1-2
TGCAGCGTTGAAGGGGGAGGGGACTATGGCTACACCTTC
CSVEGGGDYGYTF
>-|-|TRBV3-1|TRBJ2-5
TGTGCCAGCAGCCCCGGCTTATCGGGAGTATTGGAGACCCAGTACTTC
CASSPGLSGVLETQYF
>TRBD1|few|TRBV2|TRBJ2-7
TGTGCCAGAGGGACAGGGGGTCCATACGAGCAGTACTTC
CARGTGGPYEQYF
>TRBD1|-|TRBV6-5|TRBJ2-7
TGTGCCAGCAGTACCGGGACAGGATCCTACGAGCAGTACTTC
CASSTGTGSYEQYF
>TRBD2|-|TRBV20-1|TRBJ2-1
TGCAGTGCTGTTAGCGGGAGTTTATACAATGAGCAGTTCTTC
CSAVSGSLYNEQFF
>TRBD1|-|TRBV5-5|TRBJ2-5
TGTGCCAGCAGCTTCCCCCGGGACAGCCAAGAGACCCAGTACTTC
CASSFPRDSQETQYF
>-|-|TRBV9|TRBJ1-1
TGTGCCAGCAGCGTAGATGCAGGACAAATAAACACTGAAGCTTTCTTT
CASSVDAGQINTEAFF
>-|-|TRBV20-1|TRBJ2-1
TGCAGTGCTAGTGAAAGTGGGTTCGGGCAGTTCTTC
CSASESGFGQFF
>TRBD1|-|TRBV11-2|TRBJ2-5
TGTGCCAGCAGCTCCCGACAGGGGGACCTACAAGAGACCCAGTACTTC
CASSSRQGDLQETQYF
>TRBD1|-|TRBV28|TRBJ2-1
TGTGCCAGCAGTACCCAGGGACAGGGGGTTGGCAATGAGCAGTTCTTC
CASSTQGQGVGNEQFF
>TRBD2|-|TRBV20-1|TRBJ2-1
TGCAGTGCTAGAGTGGGGACTACCCGCCAAAGCTCCTACAATGAGCAGTTCTTC
CSARVGTTRQSSYNEQFF
>-|-|TRBV6-6|TRBJ1-4
TGTGCCAGCAGGTCCTCAGGACAGAAAAATGAAAAACTGTTTTTT
CASRSSGQKNEKLFF
>-|-|TRBV12-3/TRBV12-4|TRBJ2-3
TGTGCCAGCAGTCAGTTCCCCCTATCCAGCCTAGCGAGGGATACGCAGTATTTT
CASSQFPLSSLARDTQYF
>-|-|TRBV7-2|TRBJ2-3
TGTGCCAGCAGCTTCCGGAAGAGCACAGATACGCAGTATTTT
CASSFRKSTDTQYF
>-|few|TRBV11-2|TRBJ2-1
TGTGCCAGCAGCTTTTTACCGCAGCAGGGCTATGAGCAGTTCTTC
CASSFLPQQGYEQFF
>-|-|TRBV29-1|TRBJ2-1
TGCAGCGCCCTCCCCCCAGGAACTACCTACAATGAGCAGTTCTTC
CSALPPGTTYNEQFF
>-|few|TRBV10-1|TRBJ2-1
TGCGCCAGCAGACCTCAATCAGGGACTGAGCAGTTCTTC
CASRPQSGTEQFF
>-|few|TRBV11-1|TRBJ1-2
TGTGCCAGCAGCTTCGAAGGGCGGTATGGCTACACCTTC
CASSFEGRYGYTF
>TRBD2|-|TRBV3-1|TRBJ2-3
TGTGCCAGCAGCCAGTACTTTAGCGGGGGCCTCACAGATACGCAGTATTTT
CASSQYFSGGLTDTQYF
>-|-|TRBV3-1|TRBJ2-1
TGTGCCAGCAGCCTTAGACTGAGCGATCGACGGGAGTTCTTC
CASSLRLSDRREFF
>TRBD2|once|TRBV7-8|TRBJ2-1
TGTGCCAGCAGCTTAGAAACCCGGGGACTAGCGGGAGGCAAACACAATGAGCAGTTCTTC
CASSLETRGLAGGKHNEQFF
>-|once|TRBV10-3|TRBJ2-6
TGTGCCATCAGAATCACAGGGACTGGGGCCAACGTCCTGACTTTC
CAIRITGTGANVLTF
>-|-|TRBV14|TRBJ2-1
TGTGCCAGCAGACGCGCGGGTGAGCAGTTCTTC
CASRRAGEQFF
>TRBD2|-|TRBV10-2|TRBJ2-3
TGCGCCAGCAGTGAGACGCGGACTAGCGGGGGTTTCTATACGCAGTATTTT
CASSETRTSGGFYTQYF
>TRBD1|-|TRBV3-1|TRBJ1-1
TGTGCCAGCAGCCAAGATATTCGCAGGGGGCGCGGTGAAGCTTTCTTT
CASSQDIRRGRGEAFF
>-|few|TRBV7-9|TRBJ1-2
TGTGCCAGCAGCTTTGCGGCCGTAAACTATGGCTACACCTTC
CASSFAAVNYGYTF
>-|-|TRBV7-2|TRBJ2-2
TGTGCCAGCAGCTTAGGGTTCGGGGAGCTGTTTTTT
CASSLGFGELFF
>-|-|TRBV5-1|TRBJ2-7
TGCGCCAGCAGCTTGGACAGGGCGGGACACGAGCAGTACTTC
CASSLDRAGHEQYF
>TRBD2|-|TRBV12-3/TRBV12-4|TRBJ2-7
TGTGCCAGCACCCTAGGGGAGGGAGGGCCCTCCTACGAGCAGTACTTC
CASTLGEGGPSYEQYF
>-|-|TRBV7-9|TRBJ1-2
TGTGCCAGCAGCTTAGGGGCGCTCTATGGCTACACCTTC
CASSLGALYGYTF
>TRBD1|once|TRBV15|TRBJ2-7
TGTGCCACCAGCGGCCCGGGACAGGGTATCTACGAGCAGTACTTC
CATSGPGQGIYEQYF
>TRBD1|few|TRBV20-1|TRBJ2-7
TGCAGTGCTAGCCACAGGGGCTACGAGCAGTACTTC
CSASHRGYEQYF
>TRBD1|-|TRBV7-9|TRBJ2-7
TGTGCCAGCAGCTTATGGACAGGGGGTATGTTGTGGGAGCAGTACTTC
CASSLWTGGMLWEQYF
>TRBD2|-|TRBV14|TRBJ2-3
TGTGCCAGCAGCCAAGAGCCTAGCGGCATCACAGATACGCAGTATTTT
CASSQEPSGITDTQYF
>TRBD1|-|TRBV3-1|TRBJ1-2
TGTGCCAGCAGCCAAGGACTTCCCATTTTTGACAGGGGCTACTACACCTTC
CASSQGLPIFDRGYYTF
>-|-|TRBV6-5|TRBJ1-2
TGTGCCAGCAGTTACAGGGTCAGTGACTATGGCTACACCTTC
CASSYRVSDYGYTF
>-|once|TRBV5-6|TRBJ2-3
TGTGCCAGCACATTGAGAACAGATACGCAGTATTTT
CASTLRTDTQYF
>-|few|TRBV5-5|TRBJ1-2
TGTGCCAGCAGCGGGTCGGGCAACAACTATGGCTACACCTTC
CASSGSGNNYGYTF
>-|few|TRBV29-1|TRBJ2-4
TGCAGCGTTGAAGATGGAGGGGTGAGGGACATTCAGTACTTC
CSVEDGGVRDIQYF
>-|-|TRBV5-5|TRBJ1-6
TGTGCCAGCAGCCCACATATCGGGGGTAATTCACCCCTCCACTTT
CASSPHIGGNSPLHF
>-|-|TRBV13|TRBJ1-2
TGTGCCAGCATCCCTACGGGGGACGCTAACTATGGCTACACCTTC
CASIPTGDANYGYTF
>TRBD1|once|TRBV5-1|TRBJ2-5
TGCGCCAGCAGCGGAGGACAGGGGGGCCAAGAGACCCAGTACTTC
CASSGGQGGQETQYF
>TRBD1|-|TRBV5-1|TRBJ1-1
TGCGCCAGCAGCTGGTCAGGGGGGAACACTGAAGCTTTCTTT
CASSWSGGNTEAFF
>-|few|TRBV10-1|TRBJ1-5
TGCGCCAGCAGTGGACACAGGGATCAGCCCCAGCATTTT
CASSGHRDQPQHF
>TRBD1|-|TRBV4-3|TRBJ1-2
TGCGCCAGCAGCCCCGACAGGGGGATTTCCTATGGCTACACCTTC
CASSPDRGISYGYTF
>-|-|TRBV27|TRBJ2-2
TGTGCCAGCAGTTTTTTGGCGCCAACCGGGGAGCTGTTTTTT
CASSFLAPTGELFF
>-|-|TRBV6-5|TRBJ1-4
TGTGCCAGCAGGCCTCAGACAGCGGTCGGTGAAAAACTGTTTTTT
CASRPQTAVGEKLFF
>TRBD2|-|TRBV7-2|TRBJ2-7
TGTGCCAGCAGCTTAAGAGCGGGGGGGTCCTACGAGCAGTACTTC
CASSLRAGGSYEQYF